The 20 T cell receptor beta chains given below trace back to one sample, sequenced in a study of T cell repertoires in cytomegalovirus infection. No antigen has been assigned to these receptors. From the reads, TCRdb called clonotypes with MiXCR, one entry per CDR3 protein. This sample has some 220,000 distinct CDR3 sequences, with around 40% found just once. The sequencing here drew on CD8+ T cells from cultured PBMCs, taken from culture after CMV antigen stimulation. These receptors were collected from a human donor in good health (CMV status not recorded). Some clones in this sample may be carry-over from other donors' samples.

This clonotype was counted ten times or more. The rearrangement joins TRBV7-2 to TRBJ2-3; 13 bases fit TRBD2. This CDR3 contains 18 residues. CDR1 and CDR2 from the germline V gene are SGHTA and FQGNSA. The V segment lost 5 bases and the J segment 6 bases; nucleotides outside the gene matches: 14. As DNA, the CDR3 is TGTGCCAGCAGCCCTCCGACTAGCGGGAGGTCTAACAGGGATACGCAGTATTTT. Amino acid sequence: CASSPPTSGRSNRDTQYF. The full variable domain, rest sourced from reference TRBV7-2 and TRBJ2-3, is GAGVSQSPSNKVTEKGKDVELRCDPISGHTALYWYRQSLGQGLEFLIYFQGNSAPDKSGLPSDRFSAERTGGSVSTLTIQRTQQEDSAVYLCASSPPTSGRSNRDTQYFGPGTRLTVL.

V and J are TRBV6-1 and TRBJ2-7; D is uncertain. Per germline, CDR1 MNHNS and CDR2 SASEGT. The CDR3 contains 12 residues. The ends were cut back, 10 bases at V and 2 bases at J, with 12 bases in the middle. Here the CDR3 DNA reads TGTGCCATCTTGGACCTCGCCTACGAGCAGTACTTC. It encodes CAILDLAYEQYF.

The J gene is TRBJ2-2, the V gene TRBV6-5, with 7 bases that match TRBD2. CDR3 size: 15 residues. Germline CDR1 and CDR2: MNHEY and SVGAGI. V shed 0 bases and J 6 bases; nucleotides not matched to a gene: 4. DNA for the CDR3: TGTGCCAGCAGTTACTCGGGTGGGGGGGCCGGGGAGCTGTTTTTT. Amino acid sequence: CASSYSGGGAGELFF.

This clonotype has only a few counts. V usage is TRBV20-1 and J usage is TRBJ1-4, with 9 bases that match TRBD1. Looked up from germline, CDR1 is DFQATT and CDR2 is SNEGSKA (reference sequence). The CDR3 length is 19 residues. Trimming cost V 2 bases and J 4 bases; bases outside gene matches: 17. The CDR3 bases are TGCAGTGCTAGATTCTTTACCGGGACAGGGCGTCAGAGTAATGAAAAACTGTTTTTT. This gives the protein CSARFFTGTGRQSNEKLFF.

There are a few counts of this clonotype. CDR3 loop: CASSYSVRENIQYF. CDR3 coding DNA: TGTGCCAGCAGTTACTCTGTCAGGGAAAACATTCAGTACTTC. The V and J genes are TRBV6-5 and TRBJ2-4; D perhaps matches TRBD1 (5 bases). Germline CDR1 reads MNHEY; CDR2 reads SVGAGI. The germline V and J ends were trimmed by 0 bases and 5 bases, with 8 bases remaining between them. The CDR3 has 14 residues.

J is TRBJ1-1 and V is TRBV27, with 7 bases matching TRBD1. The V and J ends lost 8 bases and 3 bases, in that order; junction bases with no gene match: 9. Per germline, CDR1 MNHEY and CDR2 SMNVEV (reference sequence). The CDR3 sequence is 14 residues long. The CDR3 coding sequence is TGTGCCAGCTTTGACAGGGTCGACGACACTGAAGCTTTCTTT. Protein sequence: CASFDRVDDTEAFF.

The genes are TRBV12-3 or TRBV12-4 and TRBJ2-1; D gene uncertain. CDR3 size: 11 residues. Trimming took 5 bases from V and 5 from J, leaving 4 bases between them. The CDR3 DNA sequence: TGTGCCAGCAGTCTGGACAATGAGCAGTTCTTC. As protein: CASSLDNEQFF.

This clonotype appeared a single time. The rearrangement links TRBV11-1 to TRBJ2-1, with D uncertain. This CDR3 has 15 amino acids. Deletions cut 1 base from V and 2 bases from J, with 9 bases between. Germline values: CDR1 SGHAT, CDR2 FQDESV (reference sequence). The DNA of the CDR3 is TGTGCCAGCAGCTTAGAAGGAGTCCCCTACAATGAGCAGTTCTTC. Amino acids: CASSLEGVPYNEQFF.

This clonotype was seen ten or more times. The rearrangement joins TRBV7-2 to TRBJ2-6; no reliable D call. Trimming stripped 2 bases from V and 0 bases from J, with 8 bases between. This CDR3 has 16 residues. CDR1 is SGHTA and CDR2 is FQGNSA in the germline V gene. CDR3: CASSLNSFSGANVLTF. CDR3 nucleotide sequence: TGTGCCAGCAGCTTAAACAGTTTCTCTGGGGCCAACGTCCTGACTTTC.

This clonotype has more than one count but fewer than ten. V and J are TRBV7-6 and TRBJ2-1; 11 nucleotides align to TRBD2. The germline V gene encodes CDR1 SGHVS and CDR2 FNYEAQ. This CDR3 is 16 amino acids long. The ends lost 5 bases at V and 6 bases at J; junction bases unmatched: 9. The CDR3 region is CASSTELAGAFNEQFF. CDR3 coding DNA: TGTGCCAGCAGCACAGAACTAGCGGGGGCCTTCAATGAGCAGTTCTTC.

The CDR3 region has the DNA TGTGCCAGCTGCACGCTGTGGGGGTTAGGGAATGAGCAGTTCTTC. As protein: CASCTLWGLGNEQFF. This chain uses TRBV28 with TRBJ2-1; D may match TRBD1 or TRBD2 (5 bases each). The ends were cut back, 8 bases at V and 7 bases at J, with 21 bases in the middle. Looked up from germline, CDR1 is MDHEN and CDR2 is SYDVKM. This CDR3 has 15 residues. The variable domain in full, completed from reference TRBV28 and TRBJ2-1, reads DVKVTQSSRYLVKRTGEKVFLECVQDMDHENMFWYRQDPGLGLRLIYFSYDVKMKEKGDIPEGYSVSREKKERFSLILESASTNQTSMYLCASCTLWGLGNEQFFGPGTRLTVL.

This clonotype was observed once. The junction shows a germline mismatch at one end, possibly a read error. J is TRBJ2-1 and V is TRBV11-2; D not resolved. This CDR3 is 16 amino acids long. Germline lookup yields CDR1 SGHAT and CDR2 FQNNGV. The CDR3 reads CASSLWSRASHNEQFF. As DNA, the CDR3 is TGTGCCAGCAGCTTATGGTCCCGCGCCTCCCACAATGAGCAGTTCTTC.

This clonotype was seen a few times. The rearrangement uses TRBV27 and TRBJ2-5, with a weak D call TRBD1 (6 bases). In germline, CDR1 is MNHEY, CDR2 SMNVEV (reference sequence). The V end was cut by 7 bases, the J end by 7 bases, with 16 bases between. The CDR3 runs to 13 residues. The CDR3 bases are TGTGCCAGCACCGGGACAAGCCTTGGGACCCAGTACTTC. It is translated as CASTGTSLGTQYF.

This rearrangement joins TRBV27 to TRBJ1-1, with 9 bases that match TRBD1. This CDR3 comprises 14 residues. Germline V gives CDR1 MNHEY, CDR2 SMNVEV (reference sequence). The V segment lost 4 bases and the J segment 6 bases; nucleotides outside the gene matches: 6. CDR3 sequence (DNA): TGTGCCAGCAGTTCGGGACAGGGAAGGGCTGAAGCTTTCTTT. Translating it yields CASSSGQGRAEAFF.

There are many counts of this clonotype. The CDR3 nucleotides are TGTGCCAGCAGTTACCCAAAAGGGCGCGGGGGGGCAGATACGCAGTATTTT. The encoded protein is CASSYPKGRGGADTQYF. The V call is TRBV6-6, the J call TRBJ2-3; TRBD2 matches 9 bases. Germline-derived CDR1 and CDR2 are MNHNY and SVGAGI (reference sequence). The CDR3 has 17 residues. V gave up 2 bases and J gave up 4 bases; unmatched junction bases: 10.

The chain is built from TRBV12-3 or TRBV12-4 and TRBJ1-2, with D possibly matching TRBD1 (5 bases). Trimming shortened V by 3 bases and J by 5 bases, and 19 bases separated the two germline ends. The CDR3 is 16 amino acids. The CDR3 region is CASSFSPQAGRYGYTF. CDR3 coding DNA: TGTGCCAGCAGTTTCTCCCCCCAGGCAGGGAGGTATGGCTACACCTTC.

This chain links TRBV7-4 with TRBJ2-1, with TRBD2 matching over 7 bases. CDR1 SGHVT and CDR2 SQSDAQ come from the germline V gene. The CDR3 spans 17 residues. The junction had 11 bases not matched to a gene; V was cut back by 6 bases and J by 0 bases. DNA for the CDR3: TGTGCCAGCAGATCAGACCCAGCGGGAACCTCCTACAATGAGCAGTTCTTC. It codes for CASRSDPAGTSYNEQFF.

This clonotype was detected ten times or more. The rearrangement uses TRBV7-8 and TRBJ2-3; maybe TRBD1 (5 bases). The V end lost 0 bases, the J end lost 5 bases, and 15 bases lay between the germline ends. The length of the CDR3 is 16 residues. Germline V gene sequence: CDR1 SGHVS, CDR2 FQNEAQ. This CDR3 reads CASSLAEGRAGDTQYF. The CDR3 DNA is TGTGCCAGCAGCTTAGCTGAAGGCAGGGCTGGAGATACGCAGTATTTT.

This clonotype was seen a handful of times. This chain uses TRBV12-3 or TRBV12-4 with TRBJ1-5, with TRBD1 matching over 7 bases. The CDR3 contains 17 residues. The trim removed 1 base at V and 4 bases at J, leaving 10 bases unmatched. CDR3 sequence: CASSLGLGKGANQPQHF. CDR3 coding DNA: TGTGCCAGCAGTTTAGGGCTCGGGAAGGGGGCGAATCAGCCCCAGCATTTT.

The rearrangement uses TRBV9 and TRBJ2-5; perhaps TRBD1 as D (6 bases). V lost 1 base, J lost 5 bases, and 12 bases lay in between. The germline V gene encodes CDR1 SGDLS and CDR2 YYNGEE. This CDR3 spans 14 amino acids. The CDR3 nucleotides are TGTGCCAGCAGCGTAAGGGGGTTAGAGGAGACCCAGTACTTC. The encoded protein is CASSVRGLEETQYF.